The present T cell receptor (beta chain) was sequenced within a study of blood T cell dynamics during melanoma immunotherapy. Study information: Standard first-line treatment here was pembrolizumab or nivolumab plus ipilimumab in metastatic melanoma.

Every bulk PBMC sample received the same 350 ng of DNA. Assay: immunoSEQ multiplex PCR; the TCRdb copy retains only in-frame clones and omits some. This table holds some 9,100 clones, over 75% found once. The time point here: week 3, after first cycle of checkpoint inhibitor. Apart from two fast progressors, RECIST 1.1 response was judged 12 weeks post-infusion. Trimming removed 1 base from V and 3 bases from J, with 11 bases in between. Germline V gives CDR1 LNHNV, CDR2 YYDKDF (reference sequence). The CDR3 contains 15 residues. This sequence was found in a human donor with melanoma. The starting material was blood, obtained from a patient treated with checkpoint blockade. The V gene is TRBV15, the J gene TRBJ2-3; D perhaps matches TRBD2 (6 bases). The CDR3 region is CATSRGEVRTDTQYF. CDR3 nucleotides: TGTGCCACCAGCAGAGGGGAGGTCAGAACAGATACGCAGTATTTT.